Listed below are T cell receptor beta chains from one sample, sequenced in a study of vaccination and CD4 T cells after COVID-19. Antigen specificity for these receptors is unknown. TCRdb reprocessed the PCR reads via MiXCR and lists one record per CDR3 protein. The sample yields about 4,400 distinct CDR3 sequences, 35% to 40% seen once. Specimen: CD4+ T cells from blood, cultured in vitro. Receptors were obtained from a human donor in good health. The CDR3 runs from the conserved cysteine through the conserved F or W. D genes are given only for firm matches. Not all rows give a size; the values are once, few, many and, for expanded clones, a class.

-,-,TRBV6-1,TRBJ2-6,CASSWTVSGANVLTF,TGTGCCAGCAGCTGGACAGTCTCTGGGGCCAACGTCCTGACTTTC
TRBD1,-,TRBV19,TRBJ1-2,CASRTTGAPSYGYTF,TGTGCCAGTAGGACTACAGGGGCTCCAAGCTATGGCTACACCTTC
-,few,TRBV6-5,TRBJ1-2,CASSSDGASGAPRF,TGTGCCAGCAGTTCGGACGGGGCCTCAGGGGCTCCTCGCTTC
-,-,TRBV6-1,TRBJ1-2,CASHSSLLDYGYTF,TGTGCCAGCCACTCCTCTCTATTGGACTATGGCTACACCTTC
TRBD2,-,TRBV25-1,TRBJ2-1,CASSETSGGAAYNEQFF,TGTGCCAGCAGTGAGACTAGCGGGGGGGCCGCTTACAATGAGCAGTTCTTC
TRBD1,few,TRBV15,TRBJ1-6,CATSGGRQGLEPLHF,TGTGCCACCAGCGGGGGAAGACAGGGGTTGGAGCCCCTCCACTTT
TRBD1,-,TRBV12-3/TRBV12-4,TRBJ1-5,CASSRTGEFQPQHF,TGTGCCAGCAGTAGGACAGGGGAGTTTCAGCCCCAGCATTTT
TRBD1,-,TRBV6-5,TRBJ2-7,CASSYARQGMNEQYF,TGTGCCAGCAGTTACGCCCGACAGGGTATGAACGAGCAGTACTTC
-,-,TRBV20-1,TRBJ1-5,CSARGGGINQPQHF,TGCAGTGCTAGAGGGGGGGGCATAAATCAGCCCCAGCATTTT
-,-,TRBV5-6,TRBJ2-3,CASSLEPGVTDTQYF,TGTGCCAGCAGCTTGGAGCCAGGGGTAACAGATACGCAGTATTTT
TRBD1,-,TRBV12-3/TRBV12-4,TRBJ1-5,CASSFRTGDQPQHF,TGTGCCAGCAGTTTCCGGACAGGTGATCAGCCCCAGCATTTT
-,few,TRBV5-1,TRBJ1-2,CASSPMPGDYGYTF,TGCGCCAGCAGCCCTATGCCGGGGGACTATGGCTACACCTTC
-,few,TRBV20-1,TRBJ1-2,CSAKRSQGSGYTF,TGCAGTGCGAAACGTTCCCAGGGGAGCGGCTACACCTTC
-,-,TRBV7-6,TRBJ1-1,CASSEGPQQAAFF,TGTGCCAGCAGCGAAGGACCTCAACAGGCAGCTTTCTTT
-,-,TRBV6-2/TRBV6-3,TRBJ1-5,CASSWTASNQPQHF,TGTGCCAGCAGTTGGACGGCTAGCAATCAGCCCCAGCATTTT
-,few,TRBV7-9,TRBJ1-1,CASSPGTENTEAFF,TGTGCCAGCAGCCCCGGGACCGAGAACACTGAAGCTTTCTTT
-,-,TRBV5-1,TRBJ1-1,CASSLEMGNTEAFF,TGCGCCAGCAGCTTGGAAATGGGGAACACTGAAGCTTTCTTT
-,medium-sized,TRBV18,TRBJ2-3,CASSPVLESTDTQYF,TGTGCCAGCTCACCGGTCCTAGAGAGCACAGATACGCAGTATTTT
-,-,TRBV20-1,TRBJ1-5,CSASGGGSNQPQHF,TGCAGTGCTTCTGGAGGGGGGAGCAATCAGCCCCAGCATTTT
-,few,TRBV7-3,TRBJ2-5,CASSLTSETQYF,TGTGCCAGCAGCTTAACGTCGGAGACCCAGTACTTC
-,-,TRBV7-3,TRBJ2-3,CASSLFSAGAYSTDTQYF,TGTGCCAGCAGCTTATTTTCGGCGGGGGCCTATAGCACAGATACGCAGTATTTT
-,-,TRBV12-3/TRBV12-4,TRBJ2-5,CASIKGDPGETQYF,TGTGCCAGCATCAAAGGGGACCCAGGGGAGACCCAGTACTTC
TRBD1,few,TRBV6-5,TRBJ1-1,CASSWTGGGNTEAFF,TGTGCCAGCAGTTGGACAGGAGGAGGGAACACTGAAGCTTTCTTT
-,few,TRBV7-3,TRBJ2-4,CASSLPSGDIQYF,TGTGCCAGCAGCTTACCGTCCGGGGACATTCAGTACTTC
TRBD1,-,TRBV18,TRBJ1-1,CASSPPGQGGVNTEAFF,TGTGCCAGCTCACCACCGGGGCAGGGGGGGGTGAACACTGAAGCTTTCTTT
-,-,TRBV27,TRBJ2-3,CASSFIRDHQDTQYF,TGTGCCAGCAGTTTTATCAGGGATCATCAAGATACGCAGTATTTT
TRBD1,-,TRBV7-8,TRBJ1-6,CASSPQTGGNSPLDF,TGTGCCAGCAGCCCGCAGACAGGGGGGAATTCACCCCTCGACTTT
-,-,TRBV6-4,TRBJ2-6,CASSEGSGANVLTF,TGTGCCAGCAGTGAGGGTTCTGGGGCCAACGTCCTGACTTTC
TRBD2,-,TRBV6-1,TRBJ2-5,CASSRLAGGKVTQYF,TGTGCCAGCAGCCGACTAGCGGGGGGTAAGGTGACCCAGTACTTC